Below, one T cell receptor (beta chain) is given with its context. The data stem from a study of blood T cell repertoires in COVID-19. Study background: Specimens from acute and convalescent COVID-19 originated in the United States, Italy and Spain. Sources were T cells, B-cell-depleted T cells, or PBMCs; the material itself was cDNA or gDNA.

In germline, CDR1 is MDHEN, CDR2 SYDVKM. Trimming at V came to 6 bases and at J to 4 bases, leaving 9 bases not matched to a gene. CDR3 length: 15 residues. In the original workflow: Amplification from reference gene primers served as the basis for estimated nucleated cell counts. Method: immunoSEQ multiplex PCR; TCRdb's copy keeps in-frame clones and lacks some. That table is the source of V, J and clone size, and D and trimming were worked out from the DNA. This table holds some 70,000 clones, roughly 76% found once. This TCR was recovered from a woman aged 65 to 85 with acute or convalescent COVID-19. The chain recombines TRBV28 with TRBJ2-1, with 7 bases identical to TRBD1. Sequencing was performed on peripheral blood. This CDR3 is CASRRTGGGYNEQFF. CDR3 coding DNA: TGTGCCAGCAGACGGACAGGCGGCGGGTACAATGAGCAGTTCTTC. The variable domain in full, completed from reference TRBV28 and TRBJ2-1, reads DVKVTQSSRYLVKRTGEKVFLECVQDMDHENMFWYRQDPGLGLRLIYFSYDVKMKEKGDIPEGYSVSREKKERFSLILESASTNQTSMYLCASRRTGGGYNEQFFGPGTRLTVL.